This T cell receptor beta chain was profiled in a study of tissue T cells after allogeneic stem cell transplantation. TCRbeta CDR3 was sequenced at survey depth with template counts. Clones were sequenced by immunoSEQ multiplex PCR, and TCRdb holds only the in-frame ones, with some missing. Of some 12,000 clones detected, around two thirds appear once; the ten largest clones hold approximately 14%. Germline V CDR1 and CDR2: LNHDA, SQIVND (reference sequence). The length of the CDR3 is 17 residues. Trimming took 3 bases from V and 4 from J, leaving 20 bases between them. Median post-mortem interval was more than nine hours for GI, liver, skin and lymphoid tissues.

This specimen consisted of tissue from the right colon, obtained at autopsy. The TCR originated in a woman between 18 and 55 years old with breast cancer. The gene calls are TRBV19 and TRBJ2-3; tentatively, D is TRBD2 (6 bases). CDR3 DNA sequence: TGTGCCAGTAGTATCCCAAAGACTAGAGGGATGCCAGATACGCAGTATTTT. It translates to CASSIPKTRGMPDTQYF.